This T cell receptor gamma chain is from a study of gamma-delta T cells after stem cell transplantation. TCRdb re-called the RT-PCR reads through CATT. The sample lists 2,000 to 2,500 gamma-chain clones, 5% to 7.5% occurring once. Comment on this clone: TCRdb pairs this DNA with a much larger clone's protein that differs at residue 5, likely a read error; the protein shown was translated from the DNA.

CDR1 and CDR2 (germline): VENAVY, YDSYNSRV. The CDR3 spans 11 residues. The J segment lost 8 bases and the V segment lost 6 bases, leaving 3 bases of the junction unmatched. The sequencing sample was made of gamma-delta T cells. V is TRGV8 and J is TRGJP2. This clonotype was sampled from a human donor. It is not recorded whose cells these are; they may come from a transplant donor. The CDR3 here is CATWQDWIKTF. DNA for the CDR3: TGTGCCACCTGGCAAGATTGGATCAAGACGTTT.